This TCR beta chain was recorded in a study of radiotherapy plus CTLA-4 blockade in lung cancer. Note on this clone: The antigen remains undetermined.

Broader study findings: Reported findings show early blood T cell clone dynamics, with interferon-beta, best predicted response.

Assay used: immunoSEQ multiplex PCR; TCRdb lists only in-frame clones, some missing. The data show about 77,000 clones, with roughly four fifths seen just once and more than 7.5% held by the top ten. The sequence derives from a human donor with non-small cell lung cancer whose response to radiotherapy plus ipilimumab could not be evaluated. This sample comprised peripheral blood, obtained from a patient treated with radiotherapy plus ipilimumab.

Here the CDR3 DNA reads TGTGCCAGCAGCGTAGCCCCGGGAAGGGACAAGACTGAAGCTTTCTTT. Amino acid sequence: CASSVAPGRDKTEAFF. The chain employs TRBV9 and TRBJ1-1; D may be TRBD1 (6 bases). This CDR3 comprises 16 residues. Trimming stripped 0 bases from V and 5 bases from J, with 17 bases between. The germline V gene has CDR1 SGDLS and CDR2 YYNGEE.